This T cell receptor beta chain was captured in a study of blood T cell repertoires in COVID-19. How the authors handled the data: Reference gene primers were amplified, and this amplification served to estimate nucleated cell counts. The protocol was immunoSEQ multiplex PCR, while the TCRdb copy is restricted to in-frame clones and leaves out a portion. V and J calls and clone size come straight from that table; D and trimming were deduced from the DNA. The sample carries some 90,000 clones, about 83% recorded once. This clone has just a few counts. The length of the CDR3 is 15 residues. The V end lost 0 bases, the J end lost 5 bases, and 13 bases lay between the germline ends. Germline lookup yields CDR1 LNHNV and CDR2 YYDKDF (reference sequence).

This chain connects TRBV15 to TRBJ1-2; D gene ambiguous. Sample: peripheral blood. This receptor was identified in a woman in her fifties or sixties with COVID-19, enrolled during active disease. CDR3 sequence (DNA): TGTGCCACCAGCAGAGATCTCGGGGTAGGGTATGGCTACACCTTC. As protein: CATSRDLGVGYGYTF.